A single T cell receptor beta chain is shown here with its context. The antigen it recognizes is unknown. Base qualities were left out, and no much larger clone turns up one base away. The sample is drawn from a study of control samples from healthy donors and cancer patients (dated by TCRdb to about 2020). Libraries were made using the immunoSEQ multiplex PCR assay. TCRdb took this table from immuneACCESS and kept in-frame rearrangements with V and J called. Such tables lack part of the clones; where checked against another copy, unresolved V genes explain under half of the gap, and the rest is unexplained. The sample yields about 34,000 clones; about 85% were counted once. The ten largest make up more than 1.5% of the sample. From the cysteine up to the phenylalanine, the CDR3 has a length of 16 residues. Only the CDR3 portion is preserved as DNA: 48 bases, with reading frame beginning at the first base. CDR1 and CDR2 were assigned from the germline V gene as SGHTA and FQGNSA. The V and J ends are trimmed by 5 bases and 3 bases, leaving 14 bases between them.

This receptor chain uses TRBV7-2 and TRBJ2-6; the D region is possibly TRBD1 or TRBD2, each matching across 6 bases. The receptor was derived from a woman aged 40 to 50 with lung cancer. The sequenced sample was PBMCs. The DNA is as follows: TGTGCCAGCAGCCCCTCGGGGGCGGGTGGGGCCAACGTCCTGACTTTC. The encoded protein is CASSPSGAGGANVLTF.